This TCR beta chain comes out of a study of OX40 agonist ivuxolimab in advanced cancers. On this clone: What it recognizes is unknown.

V was clipped by 4 bases and J by 2 bases; unmatched bases: 8. Germline CDR1 MGHDK, CDR2 SYGVNS. This CDR3 has 16 residues. General observations from the study: CD8+ T cells averaged more expanded clones than CD4+. Antigens targeted by the expanded peripheral T cells were not determined. With doses of 0.1-3.0 mg/kg, partial responders showed among the lowest clonal expansion.

Clones were sequenced by immunoSEQ multiplex PCR, and TCRdb holds only the in-frame ones, with some missing. The table lists 60,000 to 70,000 clones, around 89% of them singletons, with 1.9% in the top ten. The input for sequencing was CD4+ or CD8+ T cells sorted from blood, taken in a trial of the OX40 agonist ivuxolimab. The sequence came from an adult with an advanced solid tumor such as melanoma, head and neck, liver or kidney cancer. The chain uses TRBV25-1 and TRBJ1-1, with 9 bases lining up with TRBD1. The CDR3 loop reads CASSVTYRGPNTEAFF. CDR3 bases: TGTGCCAGCAGTGTAACTTACAGGGGGCCAAACACTGAAGCTTTCTTT. Supplemented by reference TRBV25-1 and TRBJ1-1, the full variable domain reads EADIYQTPRYLVIGTGKKITLECSQTMGHDKMYWYQQDPGMELHLIHYSYGVNSTEKGDLSSESTVSRIRTEHFPLTLESARPSHTSQYLCASSVTYRGPNTEAFFGQGTRLTVV.